These 30 T cell receptor beta chains were sequenced from one sample in a study of cytomegalovirus exposure and HLA in healthy donors. The PCR employed 60 Vbeta primers together with 13 Jbeta primers. Clones were read by immunoSEQ multiplex PCR, and TCRdb kept only the in-frame ones, dropping some. The sample lists roughly 120,000 clones, approximately 83% occurring once. The sequenced material came from PBMCs. The receptors shown here come from a middle-aged man in good health and CMV-seronegative.

The chain joins TRBV12-5 to TRBJ2-7, with 9 bases matching TRBD2. V shed 0 bases, J shed 5 bases, and the junction held 5 bases outside the gene matches. CDR3 length: 15 residues. Germline CDR1 reads LGHNT; CDR2 reads FRNRAP. In DNA form, the CDR3 reads TGTGCTAGTGGTTTGGTAAGGGTAGCGGGGGACGAGCAGTACTTC. The encoded protein is CASGLVRVAGDEQYF. The variable domain in full, completed from reference TRBV12-5 and TRBJ2-7, reads DARVTQTPRHKVTEMGQEVTMRCQPILGHNTVFWYRQTMMQGLELLAYFRNRAPLDDSGMPKDRFSAEMPDATLATLKIQPSEPRDSAVYFCASGLVRVAGDEQYFGPGTRLTVT.

This chain joins TRBV29-1 and TRBJ1-6; weak D call: TRBD1 (6 bases). CDR3 length: 13 residues. The ends were cut back, 5 bases at V and 7 bases at J, with 12 bases in the middle. From germline, CDR1 is SQVTM and CDR2 ANQGSEA. The CDR3 region is CSVKQGTNSPLHF. The DNA of the CDR3 is TGCAGCGTTAAACAGGGAACCAATTCACCCCTCCACTTT.

V is TRBV15 and J is TRBJ1-2; tentatively, D is TRBD1 (5 bases). In germline, CDR1 is LNHNV, CDR2 YYDKDF (reference sequence). CDR3 length: 15 residues. Trimming took off 5 bases at V and 6 bases at J, with 19 bases between the two ends. This chain's CDR3 is CATSLRVREGNGYTF. DNA of the CDR3: TGTGCCACCAGCCTCCGGGTGCGGGAGGGGAATGGCTACACCTTC.

The CDR3 protein is CAWSVKGVGNIQYF. The CDR3 DNA follows: TGTGCCTGGAGTGTCAAGGGGGTGGGGAACATTCAGTACTTC. The chain has TRBV30 and TRBJ2-4; possibly TRBD1 for D (6 bases). V lost 0 bases and J lost 7, with 13 bases in between. This CDR3 comprises 14 residues. Germline CDR1 reads GTSNPN; CDR2 reads SVGIG (reference sequence).

The chain links TRBV7-9 to TRBJ2-2; the D gene is possibly TRBD2 (5 bases). Between the trimmed V and J ends, which lost 2 bases and 1 base, there was a span of 11 bases. The CDR3 is made up of 16 amino acids. In germline, CDR1 is SEHNR, CDR2 FQNEAQ (reference sequence). This chain's CDR3 is CASSLLGVENTGELFF. The CDR3 bases are TGTGCCAGCAGCTTACTGGGAGTCGAGAACACCGGGGAGCTGTTTTTT.

This clone was found once. The gene calls are TRBV7-9 and TRBJ2-4, with 7 nucleotides matching TRBD1. The germline CDR1 and CDR2 sequences are SEHNR and FQNEAQ (reference sequence). The CDR3 extends over 13 amino acids. The V segment lost 5 bases and the J segment 6 bases; nucleotides outside the gene matches: 4. The DNA of the CDR3 is TGTGCCAGCAGCCAGACAGGGACAAACATTCAGTACTTC. Encoded protein: CASSQTGTNIQYF.

The chain combines TRBV7-3 with TRBJ2-2; 8 positions agree with TRBD2. This CDR3 comprises 14 residues. CDR1 is SGHTA and CDR2 is FQGTGA in the germline V gene. The J segment lost 4 bases and the V segment lost 5 bases, leaving 3 bases of the junction unmatched. The CDR3 DNA follows: TGTGCCAGCAGCGCGGGGGGAGCCACCGGGGAGCTGTTTTTT. Residues: CASSAGGATGELFF.

V usage is TRBV18 and J usage is TRBJ2-3, with D tentatively TRBD1 (6 bases). CDR3 length: 16 amino acids. Trimming stripped 3 bases from V and 0 bases from J, with 13 bases between. Looked up from germline, CDR1 is KGHSH and CDR2 is LQKENI. CDR3 sequence (DNA): TGTGCCAGCTCACCTAAGGTACAGGGTAGCACAGATACGCAGTATTTT. It yields the protein CASSPKVQGSTDTQYF. Complete variable domain (other parts from reference TRBV18 and TRBJ2-3): NAGVMQNPRHLVRRRGQEARLRCSPMKGHSHVYWYRQLPEEGLKFMVYLQKENIIDESGMPKERFSAEFPKEGPSILRIQQVVRGDSAAYFCASSPKVQGSTDTQYFGPGTRLTVL.

The chain couples TRBV19 to TRBJ1-2; the match to TRBD1 covers 8 bases. Germline V gene data show CDR1 as LNHDA and CDR2 as SQIVND (reference sequence). This CDR3 has 18 amino acids. J lost 4 bases, V lost 7 bases, and 20 bases had no gene match. CDR3 amino acids: CASTLSGQGGISLYGYTF. The CDR3 nucleotides read TGTGCCAGTACTCTTTCCGGACAGGGTGGTATTAGTCTCTATGGCTACACCTTC.

This sequence joins TRBV7-3 and TRBJ2-3, with a tentative D call TRBD1 (6 bases). Deletions cut 5 bases from V and 5 bases from J, with 8 bases between. This CDR3 region has 12 residues. Germline V gene sequence: CDR1 SGHTA, CDR2 FQGTGA. This CDR3 is CASSIQGDTQYF. The CDR3 bases are TGTGCCAGCAGCATACAGGGAGATACGCAGTATTTT.

This clone came up once. The chain has TRBV4-3 and TRBJ2-7; 9 bases match TRBD1. Germline CDR1 and CDR2: LGHNA and YSLEER. The CDR3 extends over 15 amino acids. V was clipped by 2 bases and J by 4 bases; unmatched bases: 6. The CDR3, as DNA: TGCGCCAGCAGCCAACACCGGGACAGGGTATACGAGCAGTACTTC. Its translation is CASSQHRDRVYEQYF.

The V gene is TRBV5-4, the J gene TRBJ1-2; 9 bases fit TRBD1. The V segment lost 3 bases and the J segment 7 bases; nucleotides outside the gene matches: 10. The CDR3 is 15 residues long. Germline V gene sequence: CDR1 SGHNT, CDR2 YYREEE (reference sequence). DNA for the CDR3: TGTGCCAGCAGCTCCACCGGGACAGGGTCGGGTGGCTACACCTTC. This gives the protein CASSSTGTGSGGYTF.

The chain is built from TRBV5-4 and TRBJ1-1; 8 bases align to TRBD1. CDR1 SGHNT and CDR2 YYREEE come from the germline V gene (reference sequence). With V trimmed by 6 bases and J by 0 bases, 7 bases remained unmatched. CDR3 size: 15 residues. As DNA, the CDR3 is TGTGCCAGCAAAATACAGGGGGGGATGAACACTGAAGCTTTCTTT. The encoded protein is CASKIQGGMNTEAFF.

The gene calls are TRBV6-1 and TRBJ2-5; TRBD2 matches at 12 bases. Trimming cost V 5 bases and J 3 bases; bases outside gene matches: 4. The germline V gene has CDR1 MNHNS and CDR2 SASEGT. The CDR3 loop spans 15 amino acids. The CDR3 DNA reads TGTGCCAGCAGTTCACGACTAGCGGGGGAAGAGACCCAGTACTTC. Translating it yields CASSSRLAGEETQYF.

The V gene is TRBV2, the J gene TRBJ1-2; tentative D call: TRBD1 (6 bases). V dropped 4 bases and J dropped 7 bases, with 13 bases sitting between them. The CDR3 is made up of 13 amino acids. Germline V gene lookup returns CDR1 SNHLY and CDR2 FYNNEI. DNA of the CDR3: TGTGCCAGCAGTGTAGGGGGACCAAGTGGCTACACCTTC. Protein: CASSVGGPSGYTF.

V usage is TRBV6-1 and J usage is TRBJ2-5; 14 nucleotides align to TRBD2. J was trimmed by 7 bases and V by 6 bases; bases with no gene match: 7. Germline assignment: CDR1 MNHNS and CDR2 SASEGT. This CDR3 spans 15 amino acids. CDR3 in amino acids: CASRDGTSGGGTQYF. The CDR3 region has the DNA TGTGCCAGCAGAGACGGGACTAGCGGGGGAGGGACCCAGTACTTC.

This chain uses TRBV6-4 with TRBJ1-6; TRBD1 agrees at 7 bases. The CDR3 consists of 15 residues. Trimming took 6 bases from V and 8 from J; bases not matched to a gene: 10. Germline V gene data show CDR1 as MRHNA and CDR2 as SNTAGT. CDR3 region: CASSGNFGTDSPLHF. CDR3 sequence (DNA): TGTGCCAGCAGCGGAAATTTCGGGACAGATTCACCCCTCCACTTT.

This chain connects TRBV28 to TRBJ1-2; D is perhaps TRBD1 (5 bases). CDR3 length equals 15 residues. V was cut by 4 bases and J by 8 bases, with 20 bases left in between. Germline values: CDR1 MDHEN, CDR2 SYDVKM. The CDR3: CASSSLGVQGRGYTF. CDR3 bases: TGTGCCAGCAGTTCCCTCGGTGTTCAGGGTAGAGGCTACACCTTC.

The chain has TRBV28 and TRBJ1-1; tentatively, D is TRBD1 (5 bases). The CDR3 covers 13 residues. V was clipped by 5 bases and J by 1 base, with 8 bases between them. Germline V CDR1 and CDR2: MDHEN, SYDVKM. CDR3 region: CASSAGWNTEAFF. The CDR3 DNA reads TGTGCCAGCAGTGCAGGGTGGAACACTGAAGCTTTCTTT.

The chain joins TRBV14 to TRBJ2-1; 10 bases fit TRBD2. With 4 bases clipped from V and 4 bases from J, the junction kept 7 bases outside the gene matches. CDR1 SGHDN and CDR2 FVKESK come from the germline V gene. The CDR3 spans 16 residues. The DNA for the CDR3 is TGTGCCAGCAGCCCCTTACTAGCGGGGATTTACAATGAGCAGTTCTTC. It yields the protein CASSPLLAGIYNEQFF.

The chain carries TRBV7-9 and TRBJ1-1; 7 nucleotides match TRBD1. Trimming at V came to 1 base and at J to 2 bases, leaving 4 bases not matched to a gene. The CDR3 has 15 residues. CDR1 and CDR2 (germline): SEHNR, FQNEAQ (reference sequence). The CDR3 here is CASSLETGPNTEAFF. In nucleotides, the CDR3 is TGTGCCAGCAGCTTAGAGACAGGGCCCAACACTGAAGCTTTCTTT.

This clone was detected only a few times. The V gene is TRBV7-2, the J gene TRBJ1-2; D is perhaps TRBD1 (5 bases). CDR1 SGHTA and CDR2 FQGNSA come from the germline V gene. Trimming pared 5 bases from V and 8 bases from J, leaving 21 bases between. The CDR3 spans 15 residues. The CDR3, as DNA: TGTGCCAGCAGCCCCCTGCAGAGGTCAGGGATCGGCTACACCTTC. Translating it yields CASSPLQRSGIGYTF. The full variable domain, its missing parts supplied by reference TRBV7-2 and TRBJ1-2, is GAGVSQSPSNKVTEKGKDVELRCDPISGHTALYWYRQSLGQGLEFLIYFQGNSAPDKSGLPSDRFSAERTGGSVSTLTIQRTQQEDSAVYLCASSPLQRSGIGYTFGSGTRLTVV.

J is TRBJ1-6 and V is TRBV7-6; D unclear. With 5 bases removed from V and 9 bases from J, the gap between germline ends came to 14 bases. CDR1 and CDR2 (germline): SGHVS, FNYEAQ. The CDR3 runs 14 residues. For the CDR3, the DNA is TGTGCCAGCAGCCCCGCGGCCCCGGGTTCACCCCTCCACTTT. Protein product: CASSPAAPGSPLHF.

V usage is TRBV7-2 and J usage is TRBJ1-2; 10 nucleotides agree with TRBD1. Germline values: CDR1 SGHTA, CDR2 FQGNSA. This CDR3 spans 17 amino acids. Trimming cost V 1 base and J 5 bases; bases outside gene matches: 10. CDR3: CASSLGWVGTGAYGYTF. The CDR3 DNA sequence: TGTGCCAGCAGCTTAGGGTGGGTGGGGACAGGGGCTTATGGCTACACCTTC.

The chain couples TRBV9 to TRBJ1-2; D gene unclear. This CDR3 is 13 amino acids long. The ends were cut back, 1 base at V and 8 bases at J, with 12 bases in the middle. From germline, CDR1 is SGDLS and CDR2 YYNGEE. CDR3 in DNA: TGTGCCAGCAGCGTAATTCCTCCTAACGGCTACACCTTC. Translation: CASSVIPPNGYTF.

Only one count was recorded for this clone. The chain recombines TRBV19 with TRBJ2-1, with TRBD2 identical over 10 bases. The CDR3 has 15 amino acids. CDR1 and CDR2 from the germline V gene are LNHDA and SQIVND (reference sequence). The junction had 4 bases not matched to a gene; V was cut back by 4 bases and J by 4 bases. The DNA for the CDR3 is TGTGCCAGTAGTACGATACTAGCGGGATACAATGAGCAGTTCTTC. This gives the protein CASSTILAGYNEQFF.

The genes are TRBV7-2 and TRBJ2-7; TRBD1 might be the D (8 bases). Trimming removed 5 bases from V and 4 bases from J, with 15 bases in between. CDR1 and CDR2 from the germline V gene are SGHTA and FQGNSA. There are 14 residues in the CDR3. The CDR3 sequence is CASSRIQGGYEQYF. For the CDR3, the DNA is TGTGCCAGCAGCCGAATACAGGGGGGGTACGAGCAGTACTTC.

The chain joins TRBV2 to TRBJ2-3; 12 bases map to TRBD1. The CDR3 loop spans 16 amino acids. Per germline, CDR1 SNHLY and CDR2 FYNNEI. Trimming cost V 0 bases and J 5 bases; bases outside gene matches: 3. DNA for the CDR3: TGTGCCAGCAGTGAAGCCCGGGACAGGGGGCGAGATACGCAGTATTTT. It encodes CASSEARDRGRDTQYF.

This clone appeared a single time. The chain combines TRBV5-1 with TRBJ1-1; a weak D match, TRBD1 (6 bases). Germline lookup yields CDR1 SGHRS and CDR2 YFSETQ. V was cut by 0 bases and J by 3 bases, with 9 bases left in between. CDR3 length: 14 residues. CDR3 in amino acids: CASSLEGGHTEAFF. CDR3 sequence (DNA): TGCGCCAGCAGCTTGGAAGGGGGACACACTGAAGCTTTCTTT.

The J gene is TRBJ2-1, the V gene TRBV2, with 10 positions matching TRBD2. CDR1 and CDR2 from the germline V gene are SNHLY and FYNNEI. Trimming took 6 bases from V and 9 from J; bases not matched to a gene: 5. The CDR3 runs to 13 residues. The CDR3 reads CASRGTSVGEQFF. CDR3 nucleotides: TGTGCCAGCAGAGGGACTAGCGTTGGTGAGCAGTTCTTC.